The clone carrying this TCR delta chain has a handful of counts. TCRdb's entry gives the protein of a much larger clone, which mismatches this DNA's translation at residue 5, likely from a read error; the protein reported here is translated from the DNA. This sample is drawn from a study of γδ T cells in repeated Plasmodium falciparum infection. Flow sorting of PBMC yielded separate Vgamma9/Vdelta2+ and Vdelta2-negative gammadelta T cell populations for bulk repertoire analysis. TCRdb reprocessed the multiplex PCR reads through CATT. The table lists tens of thousands of delta-chain clones, roughly 0.98% of them singletons. Germline-derived CDR1 and CDR2 are GEAIGNYY and EKD. This CDR3 has 18 amino acids. Losses at the gene ends were 3 bases for V and 0 bases for J; bases not matched to a gene: 12.

The chain recombines TRDV2 with TRDJ1; TRDD3 agrees at 10 bases. Sequenced material: gamma-delta T cells from blood. This clonotype was obtained from a pool of human donors (malaria-infected and uninfected, not separated). DNA for the CDR3: TGTGCCTGTGACGCTCCAGGACTGGGGGATCTGTACACCGATAAACTCATCTTT. As protein: CACDAPGLGDLYTDKLIF.